A single sample is the source of the 6 T cell receptor beta chains below, sequenced in a study of T cell changes during pregnancy in multiple sclerosis (dated by TCRdb to about 2019). Receptor amplification or capture employed the immunoSEQ multiplex PCR assay. TCRdb re-hosts the immuneACCESS table, in-frame sequences only. Its copies lack some clones; in the studies checked, an unresolved V gene accounts for under half of them, and the cause for the rest is not known. Here the sample has approximately 38,000 clones; 75% to 95% occur a single time. The top ten hold 5.5% to 7% of the sample. The specimen comprised CD8+ T cells from peripheral blood mononuclear cells, sampled in the second trimester of pregnancy. These TCRs come from a female donor with multiple sclerosis, enrolled in a pregnancy study.

The V and J genes are TRBV6-1 and TRBJ1-5; D remains unclear. Germline CDR1 and CDR2: MNHNS and SASEGT. The CDR3 is made up of 15 amino acids. The V end was cut by 2 bases, the J end by 3 bases, with 11 bases between. The CDR3 bases are TGTGCCAGCAGTGAATTCTTACTTAACAATCAGCCCCAGCATTTT. This translates into CASSEFLLNNQPQHF.

This rearrangement joins TRBV5-6 to TRBJ2-1; a weak D match, TRBD1 (5 bases). CDR1 and CDR2 from the germline V gene are SGHDT and YYEEEE. The CDR3 consists of 14 residues. Between the trimmed V and J ends, which lost 0 bases and 4 bases, there was a span of 8 bases. The CDR3 bases are TGTGCCAGCAGCTTGGCAGGGTTTTACAATGAGCAGTTCTTC. Protein sequence: CASSLAGFYNEQFF.

This clone has a single count. The V call is TRBV5-4, the J call TRBJ2-7; possibly TRBD2 for D (5 bases). Trimming stripped 4 bases from V and 0 bases from J, with 8 bases between. CDR1 SGHNT and CDR2 YYREEE come from the germline V gene (reference sequence). The CDR3 loop spans 13 amino acids. DNA of the CDR3: TGTGCCAGCAGCCCCGGGAACTCCTACGAGCAGTACTTC. Its translation: CASSPGNSYEQYF.

The V gene is TRBV7-9, the J gene TRBJ2-2; D gene uncertain. The CDR3 is made up of 13 amino acids. V was clipped by 1 base and J by 7 bases, with 7 bases between them. Germline CDR1 is SEHNR and CDR2 is FQNEAQ (reference sequence). The CDR3 region is CASSLVAVGELFF. The CDR3 nucleotides read TGTGCCAGCAGCTTAGTAGCCGTCGGGGAGCTGTTTTTT.

The CDR3: CASSLEGGVGGPTYEQYF. As DNA, the CDR3 is TGTGCCAGCAGCTTGGAAGGGGGAGTGGGGGGGCCAACCTACGAGCAGTACTTC. The rearrangement joins TRBV5-4 to TRBJ2-7, with TRBD2 as a possible D gene (7 bases). Germline V gives CDR1 SGHNT, CDR2 YYREEE (reference sequence). The CDR3 covers 18 residues. Trimming pared 0 bases from V and 2 bases from J, leaving 21 bases between. The full variable domain, in which reference TRBV5-4 and TRBJ2-7 provide the parts outside the CDR3, is ETGVTQSPTHLIKTRGQQVTLRCSSQSGHNTVSWYQQALGQGPQFIFQYYREEENGRGNFPPRFSGLQFPNYSSELNVNALELDDSALYLCASSLEGGVGGPTYEQYFGPGTRLTVT.

The chain joins TRBV2 to TRBJ1-2, with TRBD1 matching 9 bases. J was trimmed by 2 bases and V by 7 bases; bases with no gene match: 5. This CDR3 comprises 14 residues. Germline CDR1 reads SNHLY; CDR2 reads FYNNEI. This chain's CDR3 is CASIVGQGNYGYTF. CDR3 DNA sequence: TGTGCCAGCATCGTGGGACAGGGAAACTATGGCTACACCTTC.